A single sample gave rise to the 20 T cell receptor beta chains below, sequenced in a study of blood T cell repertoires in COVID-19. Profiled with immunoSEQ multiplex PCR; TCRdb holds only in-frame clones, not every one. Among over 40,000 clones, 92% were seen once, and the ten largest hold around 13%. The sequencing input was peripheral blood. The source is a human donor in a cohort sampled during active COVID-19.

The genes are TRBV5-1 and TRBJ1-1; 7 bases are a match to TRBD1. Germline loops: CDR1 SGHRS, CDR2 YFSETQ. The trim removed 1 base at V and 0 bases at J, leaving 3 bases unmatched. The CDR3 contains 15 residues. For the CDR3, the DNA is TGCGCCAGCAGCTTGACAGGGGCTATGAACACTGAAGCTTTCTTT. Encoded protein: CASSLTGAMNTEAFF.

This chain links TRBV5-6 with TRBJ1-1; D is undetermined. The germline gives CDR1 SGHDT, CDR2 YYEEEE. The V gene lost 3 bases and the J gene lost 7 bases, with 13 bases spanning the gap. The CDR3 spans 13 residues. CDR3 sequence reads: CASSSRGGNEAFF. The CDR3 coding sequence is TGTGCCAGCAGCTCCCGCGGCGGAAATGAAGCTTTCTTT.

The V gene is TRBV27, the J gene TRBJ2-1; possibly TRBD2 for D (6 bases). The V gene lost 7 bases and the J gene lost 15 bases, with 19 bases spanning the gap. Germline values: CDR1 MNHEY, CDR2 SMNVEV (reference sequence). This CDR3 is 12 amino acids long. The CDR3 region is CASTPPGGQWFF. CDR3 nucleotide sequence: TGTGCCAGCACCCCCCCCGGAGGGCAGTGGTTCTTC.

The rearrangement joins TRBV4-3 to TRBJ1-2, with 8 bases identical to TRBD1. This CDR3 spans 14 amino acids. Germline V gives CDR1 LGHNA, CDR2 YSLEER. The V segment lost 3 bases and the J segment 7 bases; nucleotides outside the gene matches: 7. The DNA for the CDR3 is TGCGCCAGCAGCCATTCGACAGGGGTTGCTGGCTACACCTTC. Protein product: CASSHSTGVAGYTF.

The chain joins TRBV4-1 to TRBJ1-1; D call uncertain. V lost 0 bases, J lost 3 bases, and 14 bases lay in between. CDR1 is MGHRA and CDR2 is YSYEKL in the germline V gene. The CDR3 covers 16 residues. The CDR3 DNA reads as TGCGCCAGCAGCCAAGATCGTTCGGGTTTGGACACTGAAGCTTTCTTT. This encodes CASSQDRSGLDTEAFF.

The V call is TRBV19, the J call TRBJ2-2, with 9 bases identical to TRBD1. The CDR3 has 16 residues. Trimming removed 8 bases from V and 1 base from J; junction bases left unmatched: 8. Germline V gives CDR1 LNHDA, CDR2 SQIVND (reference sequence). CDR3: CASSLDRGWNTGELFF. DNA of the CDR3: TGTGCCAGTTCATTGGACAGGGGTTGGAACACCGGGGAGCTGTTTTTT.

V gene TRBV10-3 combines with J gene TRBJ2-2, with 7 bases fitting TRBD1. V trimming: 0 bases; J trimming: 3 bases; junction bases outside the gene matches: 4. CDR3 length: 16 residues. The germline CDR1 and CDR2 sequences are ENHRY and SYGVKD. In DNA, the CDR3 is TGTGCCATCAGTGAGTCTGACCAGGGGGACACCGGGGAGCTGTTTTTT. Its protein is CAISESDQGDTGELFF.

The chain employs TRBV27 and TRBJ1-1; D unclear. Deletions cut 4 bases from V and 5 bases from J, with 17 bases between. The CDR3 loop spans 15 amino acids. Looked up from germline, CDR1 is MNHEY and CDR2 is SMNVEV (reference sequence). For the CDR3, the DNA is TGTGCCAGCAGTTCGGGGTCCAGGACGGGTACTGAAGCTTTCTTT. It yields the protein CASSSGSRTGTEAFF.

This rearrangement joins TRBV4-1 to TRBJ2-7; D remains unclear. Germline V lookup: CDR1 MGHRA, CDR2 YSYEKL. Trimming stripped 2 bases from V and 7 bases from J, with 6 bases between. This CDR3 spans 11 amino acids. For the CDR3, the DNA is TGCGCCAGCAGCCAATATCGGGAGCAGTACTTC. Encoded protein: CASSQYREQYF.

The chain couples TRBV21-1 to TRBJ2-6; TRBD2 is taken as the D call from the table, unchecked against the DNA. TRBV21-1 is a known pseudogene. The CDR3 spans 13 residues. The CDR3 nucleotides read TGTGCCAGCAGCAAAGTTTGCGGGGACGTCCTGACTTTC. It yields the protein CASSKVCGDVLTF.

This clone came up once. The chain is built from TRBV5-1 and TRBJ1-6, with D perhaps TRBD1 (5 bases). V was pared by 4 bases and J by 10 bases, with 21 bases between. The CDR3 extends over 16 amino acids. Germline CDR1 is SGHRS and CDR2 is YFSETQ. The CDR3: CASSPRHSRERSPLHF. The CDR3 DNA reads as TGCGCCAGCAGCCCCCGTCATAGCAGGGAACGATCACCCCTCCACTTT.

The chain combines TRBV6-4 with TRBJ2-3; TRBD2 agrees at 16 bases. V was pared by 2 bases and J by 4 bases, with 0 bases of the junction left unmatched. Germline V gives CDR1 MRHNA, CDR2 SNTAGT. CDR3 length equals 16 residues. The CDR3 spells CASSDGTSGGADTQYF. The CDR3 coding sequence is TGTGCCAGCAGTGACGGGACTAGCGGGGGGGCAGATACGCAGTATTTT.

The gene calls are TRBV27 and TRBJ2-2; TRBD2 agrees at 7 bases. Losses at the gene ends were 7 bases for V and 3 bases for J; bases not matched to a gene: 14. The CDR3 is made up of 17 amino acids. The germline V gene encodes CDR1 MNHEY and CDR2 SMNVEV (reference sequence). The CDR3 bases are TGTGCCAGCACTAATAGCGGGCCCTTGGAGGACACCGGGGAGCTGTTTTTT. It is translated as CASTNSGPLEDTGELFF.

This clone was counted a few times. This chain connects TRBV5-4 to TRBJ2-7; D perhaps matches TRBD1 (6 bases). The germline gives CDR1 SGHNT, CDR2 YYREEE (reference sequence). The CDR3 is 14 amino acids. Trimming removed 2 bases at V and 6 bases at J, with 15 bases between. The CDR3 nucleotides are TGTGCCAGCAGCTTCACAGGGTCCGTGCTCGAGCAGTACTTC. The encoded protein is CASSFTGSVLEQYF. Variable domain in full (rest from reference TRBV5-4 and TRBJ2-7): ETGVTQSPTHLIKTRGQQVTLRCSSQSGHNTVSWYQQALGQGPQFIFQYYREEENGRGNFPPRFSGLQFPNYSSELNVNALELDDSALYLCASSFTGSVLEQYFGPGTRLTVT.

The rearrangement links TRBV11-2 to TRBJ2-5, with TRBD1 identical over 12 bases. J lost 5 bases, V lost 3 bases, and 7 bases had no gene match. Germline CDR1 is SGHAT and CDR2 is FQNNGV. The CDR3 loop spans 16 amino acids. The CDR3 sequence: CASSFGTGGAKETQYF. CDR3 DNA: TGTGCCAGCAGCTTTGGGACAGGGGGCGCGAAGGAGACCCAGTACTTC. Supplemented by reference TRBV11-2 and TRBJ2-5, the full variable domain reads EAGVAQSPRYKIIEKRQSVAFWCNPISGHATLYWYQQILGQGPKLLIQFQNNGVVDDSQLPKDRFSAERLKGVDSTLKIQPAKLEDSAVYLCASSFGTGGAKETQYFGPGTRLLVL.

J is TRBJ1-5 and V is TRBV27; 10 bases align to TRBD1. Germline V CDR1 and CDR2: MNHEY, SMNVEV (reference sequence). V was pared by 9 bases and J by 2 bases, with 7 bases of the junction left unmatched. The CDR3 spans 15 residues. CDR3: CASRQGAQGNQPQHF. DNA of the CDR3: TGTGCCAGTCGACAGGGGGCGCAGGGCAATCAGCCCCAGCATTTT.

The chain combines TRBV11-2 with TRBJ1-2; D unclear. Germline V gene data show CDR1 as SGHAT and CDR2 as FQNNGV. This CDR3 region has 12 residues. With 4 bases removed from V and 2 bases from J, the gap between germline ends came to 5 bases. CDR3 residues: CASSSRNYGYTF. CDR3 sequence (DNA): TGTGCCAGCAGCTCCAGGAACTATGGCTACACCTTC.

This clone was counted between two and nine times. V usage is TRBV4-3 and J usage is TRBJ1-2; TRBD1 aligns across 7 bases. Germline V gene sequence: CDR1 LGHNA, CDR2 YSLEER. The CDR3 contains 15 residues. V trimming: 0 bases; J trimming: 6 bases; junction bases outside the gene matches: 7. Here the CDR3 reads CASSQEAQGPNGYTF. The DNA for the CDR3 is TGCGCCAGCAGCCAAGAGGCACAGGGGCCCAATGGCTACACCTTC.

V and J are TRBV10-2 and TRBJ2-4; TRBD2 might be the D (6 bases). The V gene lost 3 bases and the J gene lost 6 bases, with 15 bases spanning the gap. This CDR3 region has 15 residues. Germline V gives CDR1 WSHSY, CDR2 SAAADI. The CDR3 coding sequence is TGCGCCAGCAGTGAAGTCGGGACTTCGATAAACATTCAGTACTTC. This encodes CASSEVGTSINIQYF.

The chain joins TRBV12-3 or TRBV12-4 to TRBJ2-5, with D possibly TRBD1 on 6 matching bases. V lost 6 bases to trimming and J lost 4 bases, with 12 bases between them. The CDR3 runs 13 residues. Here the CDR3 reads CASRPQGLETQYF. CDR3 coding DNA: TGTGCCAGCAGGCCACAGGGCCTAGAGACCCAGTACTTC.